The following is a T cell receptor (beta chain) sequence with its context. Antigen: not known. The data were taken from a study of graft-versus-host responses after intestinal transplantation. Study observations and caveats: GvH clones detected in recipient marrow included some appearing first in ileum or blood. Some patients had graft-donor T cell macrochimerism. In their allografts, the ratios of graft-versus-host to host-versus-graft T cell clones were high.

Germline lookup yields CDR1 MNHEY and CDR2 SMNVEV (reference sequence). V lost 2 bases to trimming and J lost 6 bases, with 8 bases between them. The CDR3 length is 13 residues. Method: immunoSEQ multiplex PCR; TCRdb's copy keeps in-frame clones and lacks some. The sample has some 130,000 clones; approximately 95% are singletons. The sequenced sample was unstimulated CD8+ T cells sorted from spleen or lymph node cells, obtained before intestinal transplant. The chain links TRBV27 to TRBJ2-1, with D unresolved. The receptor was derived from a human donor who received an intestinal transplant. The CDR3 coding sequence is TGTGCCAGCAGTTTAGTCCGTCTCAATGAGCAGTTCTTC. Its protein product is CASSLVRLNEQFF.